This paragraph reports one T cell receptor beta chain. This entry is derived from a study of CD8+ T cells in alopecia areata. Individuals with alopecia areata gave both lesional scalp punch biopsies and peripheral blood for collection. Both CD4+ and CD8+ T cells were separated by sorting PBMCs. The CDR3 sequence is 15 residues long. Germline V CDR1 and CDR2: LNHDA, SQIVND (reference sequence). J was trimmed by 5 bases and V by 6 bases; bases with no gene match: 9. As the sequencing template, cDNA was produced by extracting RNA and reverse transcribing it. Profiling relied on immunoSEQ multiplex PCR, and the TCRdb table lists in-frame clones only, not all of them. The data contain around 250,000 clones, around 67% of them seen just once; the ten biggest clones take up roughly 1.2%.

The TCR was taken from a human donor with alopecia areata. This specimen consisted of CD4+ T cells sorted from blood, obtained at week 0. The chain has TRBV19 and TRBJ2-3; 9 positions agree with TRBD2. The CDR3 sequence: CASSWERGARDTQYF. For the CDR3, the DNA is TGTGCCAGTAGCTGGGAGCGGGGGGCCAGAGATACGCAGTATTTT.